One and the same sample provided the 17 T cell receptor beta chains below, sequenced in a study of low-dose radiotherapy and immunotherapy resistance in tumors. TRAV- and TRBV-specific primers, spanning alpha and beta chains, primed first-strand cDNA. A constant-region primer paired with the V-primer adapter amplified TCRs over roughly 18 PCR cycles. TCRdb re-analysed the reads in MiXCR, keeping a single row per CDR3 protein. Here the sample spans about 82,000 distinct CDR3 sequences, 15% to 20% being singletons. Regarding time point: before trial treatment. Sample: PBMCs, taken before treatment. Receptors originate from a male donor with prostate cancer.

In the case of this clonotype: A read error is possible here, since a much larger clone lies one base away. It is likely a read error, because the conserved phenylalanine at the end of the CDR3 is missing. The limits of the CDR3 on the DNA are not certain, so only TCRdb's listed CDR3 is given. The chain's CDR3 is CSAREVGVTL. V gene TRBV20-1 combines with J gene TRBJ1-2; the table's D call, TRBD1, has no DNA check behind it. Termini included, the CDR3 measures 10 amino acids. Germline CDR1 reads DFQATT; CDR2 reads SNEGSKA (reference sequence).

This clonotype was recorded at least ten times. The chain has TRBV28 and TRBJ2-2, with D perhaps TRBD1 (5 bases). This CDR3 comprises 16 residues. Germline-derived CDR1 and CDR2 are MDHEN and SYDVKM. V was pared by 7 bases and J by 2 bases, with 17 bases between. The CDR3 spells CASIPRVSANTGELFF. DNA for the CDR3: TGTGCCAGCATTCCCAGGGTCTCGGCTAACACCGGGGAGCTGTTTTTT.

This clonotype was detected many times. The J gene is TRBJ1-1, the V gene TRBV27; D is unclear. V was cut by 3 bases and J by 0 bases, with 17 bases left in between. CDR3 size: 17 residues. The germline V gene encodes CDR1 MNHEY and CDR2 SMNVEV (reference sequence). This CDR3 is CASSLAAGRDLNTEAFF. For the CDR3, the DNA is TGTGCCAGCAGTTTGGCGGCAGGCCGAGACCTGAACACTGAAGCTTTCTTT.

This clonotype has ten or more counts. The chain is built from TRBV12-3 or TRBV12-4 and TRBJ2-2; 9 bases align to TRBD1. CDR3 size: 15 residues. The V segment lost 5 bases and the J segment 6 bases; nucleotides outside the gene matches: 7. CDR3: CASSAWDRVSGELFF. CDR3 DNA sequence: TGTGCCAGCAGTGCCTGGGACAGGGTGTCCGGGGAGCTGTTTTTT.

Worth noting for this clonotype: A read error likely explains this, since a far larger clone differs by one base. The gene calls are TRBV4-1 and TRBJ2-5; 7 bases are a match to TRBD2. CDR1 and CDR2 from the germline V gene are MGHRA and YSYEKL. The CDR3 sequence is 13 residues long. The V gene end was trimmed by 1 base and the J gene end by 11 bases; junction bases not matched to a gene: 7. CDR3 DNA sequence: TGCGCCAGCAGCCAAGCTGTGGCGGGGGAGCAGTACTTC. Translated: CASSQAVAGEQYF.

This clonotype was observed at least ten times. V gene TRBV28 combines with J gene TRBJ2-4; tentative D call: TRBD1 (5 bases). V gave up 11 bases and J gave up 6 bases, with 8 bases separating them. The CDR3 runs 10 residues. Germline assignment: CDR1 MDHEN and CDR2 SYDVKM. CDR3 sequence (DNA): TGTGCCGTGGGGCGAAACATTCAGTACTTC. Protein sequence: CAVGRNIQYF.

This clonotype was found many times. V gene TRBV9 combines with J gene TRBJ2-3, with D uncertain. V shed 1 base and J shed 9 bases, with 9 bases lying between them. The CDR3 is made up of 12 amino acids. CDR1 SGDLS and CDR2 YYNGEE come from the germline V gene. Here the CDR3 reads CASSVRGATQYF. The CDR3 DNA follows: TGTGCCAGCAGCGTAAGAGGAGCCACGCAGTATTTT.

The sample holds many counts of this clonotype. V and J are TRBV28 and TRBJ1-1, with D possibly matching TRBD1 (5 bases). Germline V gene lookup returns CDR1 MDHEN and CDR2 SYDVKM. The CDR3 has 14 residues. The germline V and J ends were trimmed by 5 bases and 6 bases, with 16 bases remaining between them. Written as DNA, the CDR3 is TGTGCCAGCAGTCCTCCAGGCAGGGTGGCTGAAGCTTTCTTT. Its translation: CASSPPGRVAEAFF.

This clonotype came up many times. The rearrangement uses TRBV29-1 and TRBJ1-1; TRBD1 might be the D (5 bases). The V gene's germline CDR1 is SQVTM and CDR2 ANQGSEA. This CDR3 spans 11 amino acids. The V end was cut by 8 bases, the J end by 8 bases, with 15 bases between. In DNA, the CDR3 is TGCAGCTCCATTCAGGGAACAGAAGCTTTCTTT. This codes for CSSIQGTEAFF.

This clonotype was seen at least ten times. Written as DNA, the CDR3 is TGTGCCAGCAGCCCCACTATCGGGACAGCAAATTCGAACACCGGGGAGCTGTTTTTT. Residues: CASSPTIGTANSNTGELFF. J is TRBJ2-2 and V is TRBV7-9, with 7 bases that match TRBD1. Germline loops: CDR1 SEHNR, CDR2 FQNEAQ (reference sequence). The CDR3 sequence is 19 residues long. After removal of 5 bases from V and 0 bases from J, the junction contained 15 bases not matched to a gene.

This clonotype has at least ten counts. The chain has TRBV7-2 and TRBJ2-1, with a weak D call TRBD2 (6 bases). Germline CDR1 reads SGHTA; CDR2 reads FQGNSA. The CDR3 is 15 residues long. V dropped 5 bases and J dropped 2 bases, with 13 bases sitting between them. The CDR3 DNA sequence: TGTGCCAGCAGCGGGGACTTCGGTCCCTACAATGAGCAGTTCTTC. It yields the protein CASSGDFGPYNEQFF.

This clonotype was detected many times. V is TRBV28 and J is TRBJ1-1; D is unclear. The CDR3 is made up of 13 amino acids. The germline V gene has CDR1 MDHEN and CDR2 SYDVKM. V gave up 6 bases and J gave up 1 base, with 9 bases separating them. CDR3 DNA: TGTGCCAGCAGCTCTTATAAGAACACTGAAGCTTTCTTT. Translated, it gives CASSSYKNTEAFF.

There are many counts of this clonotype. The genes are TRBV7-9 and TRBJ1-2; D may be TRBD1 (5 bases). The CDR3 sequence is 15 residues long. Trimming removed 2 bases at V and 0 bases at J, with 10 bases between. Per the germline V gene, CDR1 is SEHNR and CDR2 is FQNEAQ (reference sequence). The CDR3 DNA reads TGTGCCAGCAGCTTACTGACAGATGCTAACTATGGCTACACCTTC. Translating gives CASSLLTDANYGYTF.

This clonotype was observed at least ten times. The rearrangement joins TRBV30 to TRBJ2-7; D gene unclear. The CDR3 is 13 amino acids. Trimming took off 0 bases at V and 3 bases at J, with 9 bases between the two ends. CDR1 GTSNPN and CDR2 SVGIG come from the germline V gene (reference sequence). This chain's CDR3 is CAWSVGSYYEQYF. In DNA form, the CDR3 reads TGTGCCTGGAGTGTAGGCTCGTACTACGAGCAGTACTTC.

Regarding this clonotype: It differs at one base from a far larger clone, so likely a read error. The chain uses TRBV12-3 or TRBV12-4 and TRBJ2-5, with a tentative D call TRBD2 (6 bases). The CDR3 is 14 residues long. V was pared by 0 bases and J by 11 bases, with 16 bases between. The CDR3, as DNA: TGTGCCAGCAGTTTAGCGCGCGGGGTGGGTGAGCAGTACTTC. Encoded protein: CASSLARGVGEQYF.

This clonotype was observed a few times. The CDR3 loop reads CASSGVIRDRQYF. For the CDR3, the DNA is TGTGCCAGCAGTGGAGTGATCAGGGACCGGCAGTACTTC. The rearrangement joins TRBV6-1 to TRBJ2-7; D is tentatively TRBD1 or TRBD2 (5 bases each). V was trimmed by 4 bases and J by 9 bases, leaving 16 bases between them. Germline V lookup: CDR1 MNHNS, CDR2 SASEGT. CDR3 length: 13 amino acids.

Notes on this clonotype: A read error is possible here, since a much larger clone lies one base away. The rearrangement joins TRBV29-1 to TRBJ2-5; 8 bases align to TRBD2. Germline V gene lookup returns CDR1 SQVTM and CDR2 ANQGSEA. The CDR3 consists of 14 residues. The V gene end was trimmed by 3 bases and the J gene end by 11 bases; junction bases not matched to a gene: 14. Here the CDR3 DNA reads TGCAGCGTTGATCAACTAGCGGCCTACAATGAGCAGTACTTC. Translated: CSVDQLAAYNEQYF.